This entry is about one T cell receptor (beta chain). The antigen remains undetermined. The assay was immunoSEQ multiplex PCR, and TCRdb's table has in-frame clones only and misses some. The table lists more than 60,000 clones, roughly four fifths of them singletons. This specimen belongs to a study of OX40 agonist ivuxolimab in advanced cancers. Findings and limits, study-wide: Expanded clones tended on average to be more numerous among CD8+ T cells than CD4+. At 0.1 to 3.0 mg/kg and by week 6, clonal expansion occurred in CD4+ and CD8+ blood T cells.

This specimen consisted of CD4+ or CD8+ T cells sorted from blood, obtained in a trial of the OX40 agonist ivuxolimab. This sequence originates from an adult with an advanced solid tumor such as melanoma, head and neck, liver or kidney cancer.

The CDR3: CATSRVSGSSSGNTIYF. The CDR3 DNA sequence: TGTGCCACCAGCAGGGTTTCAGGCAGCTCCTCTGGAAACACCATATATTTT. The gene calls are TRBV15 and TRBJ1-3; unclear D gene. The V gene's germline CDR1 is LNHNV and CDR2 YYDKDF (reference sequence). Trimming took off 3 bases at V and 0 bases at J, with 15 bases between the two ends. CDR3 size: 17 residues.